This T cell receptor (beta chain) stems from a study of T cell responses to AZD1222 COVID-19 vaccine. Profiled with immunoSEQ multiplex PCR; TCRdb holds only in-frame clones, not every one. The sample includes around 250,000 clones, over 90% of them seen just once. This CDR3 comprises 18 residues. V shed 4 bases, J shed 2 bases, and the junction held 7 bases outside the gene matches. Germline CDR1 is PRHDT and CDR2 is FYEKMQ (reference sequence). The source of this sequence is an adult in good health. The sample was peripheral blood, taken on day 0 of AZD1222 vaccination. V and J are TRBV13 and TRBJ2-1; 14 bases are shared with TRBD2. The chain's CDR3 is CASSSGLAGASTYNEQFF. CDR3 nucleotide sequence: TGTGCCAGCAGCTCGGGACTAGCGGGAGCGTCAACCTACAATGAGCAGTTCTTC.